The entry below gives a single T cell receptor beta chain sequence along with its context. Its matching antigen is unknown. Every sample had approximately 10^5 of its TCR templates assayed. Only in-frame clones appear in the TCRdb table, and some are missing; sequencing was by immunoSEQ multiplex PCR. The data contain approximately 84,000 clones, roughly 94% of them singletons. The source of the sample is a study of siplizumab effects on memory and regulatory T cells. Whole-study findings and limits: It seemed that naive T cells were more diverse than memory cells and were major contributors to the alloresponse. Suppressive function of proliferating Tregs from siplizumab cultures was not confirmed. Siplizumab produced a significant reduction in alloreactive sequences that were traceable to unstimulated CD4+ memory cells.

CDR1 and CDR2 from the germline V gene are SQVTM and ANQGSEA. Trimming stripped 8 bases from V and 5 bases from J, with 18 bases between. This CDR3 contains 13 residues. Sequencing was done on a sample of CD8+ T cells sorted from blood. The rearrangement uses TRBV29-1 and TRBJ1-2, with a possible D match to TRBD1 (5 bases). The clonotype was recovered from a human donor in good health. CDR3: CSTWTSAIYGYTF. As DNA, the CDR3 is TGCAGCACTTGGACATCTGCGATTTATGGCTACACCTTC.